Below, 22 T cell receptor beta chains from the same sample are listed, as sequenced in a study of T cell responses to AZD1222 COVID-19 vaccine. The data were produced by immunoSEQ multiplex PCR, yet TCRdb's version contains in-frame clones alone and is incomplete. The table lists approximately 90,000 clones, 86% of them singletons. Sequenced here: peripheral blood, sampled on day 0 of AZD1222 vaccination. Receptors originate from an adult in good health.

The chain uses TRBV11-2 and TRBJ2-2; the match to TRBD1 covers 7 bases. V lost 7 bases to trimming and J lost 3 bases; unmatched junction nucleotides: 5. In germline, CDR1 is SGHAT, CDR2 FQNNGV. CDR3 size: 14 residues. The CDR3 sequence is CASIGTAYTGELFF. The DNA for the CDR3 is TGTGCCAGCATCGGGACAGCCTACACCGGGGAGCTGTTTTTT.

The chain recombines TRBV7-8 with TRBJ1-5; D uncertain. Germline assignment: CDR1 SGHVS and CDR2 FQNEAQ. The length of the CDR3 is 14 residues. Between the trimmed V and J ends, which lost 4 bases and 0 bases, there was a span of 7 bases. The CDR3 sequence is CASSSHTSNQPQHF. CDR3 coding DNA: TGTGCCAGCAGCTCGCACACTAGCAATCAGCCCCAGCATTTT.

This clone was found a few times. This chain joins TRBV19 and TRBJ2-1, with TRBD2 as a possible D gene (5 bases). In germline, CDR1 is LNHDA, CDR2 SQIVND (reference sequence). Trimming pared 5 bases from V and 6 bases from J, leaving 17 bases between. The CDR3 is 15 residues long. DNA of the CDR3: TGTGCCAGTAGTCCTAGCAGGCTAAGTGTCAATGAGCAGTTCTTC. Its protein product is CASSPSRLSVNEQFF.

The chain is built from TRBV15 and TRBJ1-4; perhaps TRBD1 as D (6 bases). CDR3 length equals 12 residues. Germline V gene lookup returns CDR1 LNHNV and CDR2 YYDKDF (reference sequence). Trimming took 3 bases from V and 11 from J, leaving 10 bases between them. The CDR3 reads CATSRGAGKLFF. The CDR3 coding sequence is TGTGCCACCAGCAGGGGGGCAGGGAAACTGTTTTTT.

The V and J genes are TRBV3-1 (or the pseudogene TRBV3-2) and TRBJ2-7; 13 bases agree with TRBD2. The length of the CDR3 is 15 residues. V shed 1 base and J 6 bases; nucleotides not matched to a gene: 3. From germline, CDR1 is LGHDT and CDR2 YNNKEL (reference sequence). The CDR3 reads CASSQGTSGRGEQYF. CDR3 bases: TGTGCCAGCAGCCAAGGGACTAGCGGGAGAGGCGAGCAGTACTTC.

The gene calls are TRBV6-5 and TRBJ2-7; 10 bases map to TRBD1. In germline, CDR1 is MNHEY, CDR2 SVGAGI. CDR3 size: 15 residues. The CDR3 DNA sequence: TGTTCAATACTATCGGACAGGGGGAGGGGTAGCGAGCAGTACTTC. Translation gives CSILSDRGRGSEQYF.

In this sample, this clone turned up a few times. V usage is TRBV19 and J usage is TRBJ1-1; D uncertain. The CDR3 consists of 13 residues. Trimming shortened V by 0 bases and J by 11 bases, and 13 bases separated the two germline ends. The germline V gene encodes CDR1 LNHDA and CDR2 SQIVND (reference sequence). The CDR3 sequence: CASSIDLPRRAFF. CDR3 DNA: TGTGCCAGTAGTATAGATCTGCCTCGTCGGGCTTTCTTT.

The chain employs TRBV7-9 and TRBJ1-2; 7 bases map to TRBD1. The CDR3 has 15 residues. J lost 2 bases, V lost 2 bases, and 5 bases had no gene match. CDR1 is SEHNR and CDR2 is FQNEAQ in the germline V gene (reference sequence). DNA for the CDR3: TGTGCCAGCAGCTTAAAGGCGACAGGGAACTATGGCTACACCTTC. As protein: CASSLKATGNYGYTF. Filled out from reference TRBV7-9 and TRBJ1-2, the complete variable domain reads DTGVSQNPRHKITKRGQNVTFRCDPISEHNRLYWYRQTLGQGPEFLTYFQNEAQLEKSRLLSDRFSAERPKGSFSTLEIQRTEQGDSAMYLCASSLKATGNYGYTFGSGTRLTVV.

The genes are TRBV6-5 and TRBJ1-6; no firm D call. CDR3 size: 14 residues. With 9 bases removed from V and 0 bases from J, the gap between germline ends came to 9 bases. Germline CDR1 is MNHEY and CDR2 is SVGAGI. The CDR3 nucleotides read TGTGCCAGTCAGGAAAGCTCCTATAATTCACCCCTCCACTTT. It translates to CASQESSYNSPLHF.

The chain is built from TRBV30 and TRBJ2-1, with 13 bases matching TRBD2. Germline CDR1 and CDR2: GTSNPN and SVGIG (reference sequence). CDR3 length: 15 residues. The V gene end was trimmed by 5 bases and the J gene end by 2 bases; junction bases not matched to a gene: 3. CDR3 sequence: CAWATSGGTYNEQFF. CDR3 sequence (DNA): TGTGCCTGGGCGACTAGCGGGGGGACCTACAATGAGCAGTTCTTC.

CDR3 amino acids: CASSLGDSSYEQYF. The DNA for the CDR3 is TGTGCCAGCAGCTTGGGAGACAGTTCCTACGAGCAGTACTTC. This chain connects TRBV11-1 to TRBJ2-7, with D possibly being TRBD1 or TRBD2 (5 bases each). From germline, CDR1 is SGHAT and CDR2 FQDESV (reference sequence). Trimming stripped 3 bases from V and 1 base from J, with 10 bases between. This CDR3 spans 14 amino acids.

The rearrangement links TRBV6-5 to TRBJ1-2; tentative D call: TRBD1 (5 bases). The CDR3 totals 15 residues. Germline CDR1 is MNHEY and CDR2 is SVGAGI. Trimming shortened V by 6 bases and J by 0 bases, and 14 bases separated the two germline ends. The CDR3 DNA reads as TGTGCCAGCAGCCCACCGGGGGAAACTAACTATGGCTACACCTTC. It is translated as CASSPPGETNYGYTF.

J is TRBJ2-1 and V is TRBV7-9; 9 bases align to TRBD2. The CDR3 totals 18 residues. Looked up from germline, CDR1 is SEHNR and CDR2 is FQNEAQ (reference sequence). Germline trimming cut 6 bases from V and 3 bases from J; bases unmatched to any gene: 15. The CDR3 nucleotides are TGTGCCAGCAGTCCGATTCCACTAGCGGGCCCTATCTACAATGAGCAGTTCTTC. Translating gives CASSPIPLAGPIYNEQFF.

The chain employs TRBV7-2 and TRBJ2-1; D is unclear. The CDR3 is 16 residues long. Germline CDR1 SGHTA, CDR2 FQGNSA. Trimming cost V 0 bases and J 0 bases, with 9 bases left between them. CDR3 residues: CASSLAFSSSYNEQFF. The CDR3 coding sequence is TGTGCCAGCAGCTTAGCGTTCTCGAGCTCCTACAATGAGCAGTTCTTC.

This chain uses TRBV18 with TRBJ1-4; D might be TRBD1 (6 bases). CDR1 KGHSH and CDR2 LQKENI come from the germline V gene. Trimming stripped 2 bases from V and 8 bases from J, with 15 bases between. There are 15 residues in the CDR3. The CDR3 DNA reads as TGTGCCAGCTCACCAAGCACGGGGGCAGGAGAAAAACTGTTTTTT. It translates to CASSPSTGAGEKLFF.

The chain uses TRBV28 and TRBJ1-1; no reliable D call. The length of the CDR3 is 11 residues. Between the trimmed V and J ends, which lost 6 bases and 11 bases, there was a span of 13 bases. Germline V CDR1 and CDR2: MDHEN, SYDVKM. The DNA for the CDR3 is TGTGCCAGCAGCCTAGGGTGGTGGGCTTTCTTT. Amino acid sequence: CASSLGWWAFF.

This sequence joins TRBV18 and TRBJ2-3; unclear D gene. CDR1 and CDR2 from the germline V gene are KGHSH and LQKENI. V was cut by 2 bases and J by 1 base, with 10 bases left in between. The CDR3 is 15 residues long. The CDR3 bases are TGTGCCAGCTCACCAGGCGACGGACGCACAGATACGCAGTATTTT. Protein sequence: CASSPGDGRTDTQYF.

The chain combines TRBV6-2 or TRBV6-3 with TRBJ2-1; D gene uncertain. The germline V gene has CDR1 MNHEY and CDR2 SVGEGT. The CDR3 spans 17 residues. Trimming took 4 bases from V and 4 from J, leaving 20 bases between them. CDR3 region: CASSSYPKGVVYNEQFF. The CDR3 nucleotides read TGTGCCAGCAGTTCCTACCCCAAGGGCGTCGTTTACAATGAGCAGTTCTTC.

CDR3 region: CASSVDRDETQYF. CDR3 bases: TGTGCCAGCAGTGTGGACAGGGATGAGACCCAGTACTTC. This chain uses TRBV2 with TRBJ2-5; TRBD1 aligns across 8 bases. In germline, CDR1 is SNHLY, CDR2 FYNNEI. The ends lost 4 bases at V and 5 bases at J; junction bases unmatched: 3. CDR3 length: 13 residues.

The chain carries TRBV25-1 and TRBJ2-2, with D possibly TRBD2 on 6 matching bases. V lost 2 bases and J lost 2, with 15 bases in between. Germline lookup yields CDR1 MGHDK and CDR2 SYGVNS. The CDR3 runs to 17 residues. CDR3 in DNA: TGTGCCAGCAGTGAAAACACCGGGGGACCAAACACCGGGGAGCTGTTTTTT. As protein: CASSENTGGPNTGELFF.

This clone was found a few times. This chain uses TRBV6-5 with TRBJ2-7; the D gene is possibly TRBD1 (5 bases). The CDR3 runs to 15 residues. Germline CDR1 and CDR2: MNHEY and SVGAGI. The V and J ends lost 0 bases and 3 bases respectively, with 12 bases between them. The CDR3 here is CASSYSPGRLYEQYF. For the CDR3, the DNA is TGTGCCAGCAGTTACTCGCCAGGGCGCCTCTACGAGCAGTACTTC.

This clone turned up a few times. The chain combines TRBV28 with TRBJ2-1, with 14 bases identical to TRBD2. Trimming removed 6 bases from V and 10 bases from J; junction bases left unmatched: 8. Germline CDR1 reads MDHEN; CDR2 reads SYDVKM. This CDR3 region has 15 residues. The CDR3 reads CASSRLAGGTLEQFF. The CDR3 DNA sequence: TGTGCCAGCAGCAGACTAGCGGGAGGGACCTTAGAGCAGTTCTTC.